The clone carrying this T cell receptor (beta chain) was counted at least ten times. Its antigen remains unknown. The entry originates in a study of tumor and adjacent non-tumor tissue in lung cancer. Germline V gene sequence: CDR1 SGHKS, CDR2 YYEKEE (reference sequence). The CDR3 is made up of 14 amino acids. V was shortened by 1 base and J by 5 bases, with 12 bases between the two germline ends. Notes on the study in general: TCR diversity was significantly greater in tumor than normal lung tissue.

The template was RNA from unsorted bulk tissue. Three rounds of nested PCR, following a modified ARM-PCR protocol, produced the TCRbeta library. From the multiplex PCR reads, TCRdb called clonotypes with MiXCR, one entry per CDR3 protein. The sample holds approximately 140,000 distinct CDR3 sequences, around two thirds seen once. The chain employs TRBV5-5 and TRBJ1-1, with D perhaps matching TRBD1 (5 bases). The source material was lung tumor tissue. The receptor's source is a man between 60 and 75 years old with small cell lung cancer. Here the CDR3 reads CASSLFGEGTEAFF. The CDR3 DNA reads TGTGCCAGCAGCTTGTTCGGGGAGGGGACTGAAGCTTTCTTT.